The next 21 T cell receptor beta chains were all read from a single sample in a study of T cells after posttransplantation cyclophosphamide. The data were produced by immunoSEQ multiplex PCR, yet TCRdb's version contains in-frame clones alone and is incomplete. This sample includes 40,000 to 60,000 clones with no singletons; its ten biggest clones take up 2.2%. Material: PBMCs. The receptors stem from a man between 35 and 55 years old in good health, CMV-negative, and a related stem cell transplant donor.

This clone was recorded a few times. The chain recombines TRBV19 with TRBJ2-5; TRBD1 is a possible D gene (6 bases). The end of the DNA aligns better with TRBJ2-7, so the J call may be wrong. Germline V gives CDR1 LNHDA, CDR2 SQIVND (reference sequence). This CDR3 region has 14 residues. The CDR3 here is CASSRPGQPYEQYF. The CDR3 nucleotides are TGTGCCAGTAGTAGGCCCGGACAGCCCTACGAGCAGTACTTC.

This clone has a count of ten or more. This sequence joins TRBV15 and TRBJ2-7, with D perhaps TRBD1 (6 bases). Germline CDR1 reads LNHNV; CDR2 reads YYDKDF (reference sequence). Trimming left V 3 bases short and J 0 bases short, with 15 bases between. The CDR3 extends over 16 amino acids. CDR3 DNA sequence: TGTGCCACCAGCAGGTTCTTGACAGGAGACTCCTACGAGCAGTACTTC. Protein product: CATSRFLTGDSYEQYF.

This clone was seen repeatedly, ten times or more. The chain recombines TRBV9 with TRBJ2-5, with TRBD2 matching 9 bases. Germline CDR1 is SGDLS and CDR2 is YYNGEE. The CDR3 totals 15 residues. Trimming cost V 0 bases and J 2 bases; bases outside gene matches: 2. The CDR3 coding sequence is TGTGCCAGCAGCGTAGTGCTAGCGGGACAAGAGACCCAGTACTTC. Amino acid sequence: CASSVVLAGQETQYF.

This clone has ten or more counts. The chain carries TRBV9 and TRBJ2-7; 8 bases map to TRBD2. The CDR3 runs 16 residues. V shed 4 bases, J shed 7 bases, and the junction held 16 bases outside the gene matches. Germline assignment: CDR1 SGDLS and CDR2 YYNGEE. In DNA, the CDR3 is TGTGCCAGCAGCACCCTCACTAGCGGAGGGCGAGAGGAGCAGTACTTC. It translates to CASSTLTSGGREEQYF.

This clone was seen many times. J is TRBJ2-7 and V is TRBV7-2; 9 positions match TRBD2. Germline V gene sequence: CDR1 SGHTA, CDR2 FQGNSA. V dropped 5 bases and J dropped 2; count of bases not matched to a gene: 7. The CDR3 covers 15 residues. The CDR3 loop is CASSIGLASTYEQYF. CDR3 nucleotides: TGTGCCAGCAGCATTGGACTAGCGTCAACCTACGAGCAGTACTTC.

At least ten counts were recorded for this clone. V gene TRBV7-3 combines with J gene TRBJ2-1, with D possibly TRBD2 on 7 matching bases. CDR1 is SGHTA and CDR2 is FQGTGA in the germline V gene. Trimming took off 2 bases at V and 2 bases at J, with 13 bases between the two ends. The CDR3 is 16 residues long. DNA of the CDR3: TGTGCCAGCAGCTTACAAGCGGGGACACCCTACAATGAGCAGTTCTTC. Protein: CASSLQAGTPYNEQFF.

This clone has ten or more counts. This chain connects TRBV28 to TRBJ1-2, with 8 nucleotides matching TRBD1. CDR3 size: 13 residues. Germline V CDR1 and CDR2: MDHEN, SYDVKM. V dropped 4 bases and J dropped 5; count of bases not matched to a gene: 3. The CDR3 region has the DNA TGTGCCAGCAGTTCCCGGACAGGGTATGGCTACACCTTC. Its translation is CASSSRTGYGYTF.

This clone was counted ten times or more. The rearrangement joins TRBV19 to TRBJ1-4; 8 nucleotides agree with TRBD1. Trimming removed 8 bases from V and 5 bases from J; junction bases left unmatched: 13. Germline V gives CDR1 LNHDA, CDR2 SQIVND (reference sequence). The CDR3 extends over 16 amino acids. CDR3 amino acids: CASSNPSQGANEKLFF. CDR3 nucleotides: TGTGCCAGTTCCAACCCTAGTCAGGGGGCGAATGAAAAACTGTTTTTT.

This clone occurred many times. The CDR3 reads CASSPTGGLGSKNIQYF. The CDR3 nucleotides are TGTGCCAGCAGCCCAACAGGGGGCCTAGGGTCCAAAAACATTCAGTACTTC. The chain uses TRBV7-9 and TRBJ2-4; 9 bases match TRBD1. Unmatched junction bases numbered 10, after V lost 5 bases and J lost 2 bases. Germline lookup yields CDR1 SEHNR and CDR2 FQNEAQ (reference sequence). The CDR3 loop spans 17 amino acids. Using reference TRBV7-9 and TRBJ2-4 for the parts outside the CDR3, the full variable domain is DTGVSQNPRHKITKRGQNVTFRCDPISEHNRLYWYRQTLGQGPEFLTYFQNEAQLEKSRLLSDRFSAERPKGSFSTLEIQRTEQGDSAMYLCASSPTGGLGSKNIQYFGAGTRLSVL.

This clone was observed at least ten times. The chain has TRBV30 and TRBJ1-1; maybe TRBD1 (6 bases). This CDR3 has 12 residues. Trimming took off 8 bases at V and 0 bases at J, with 10 bases between the two ends. Looked up from germline, CDR1 is GTSNPN and CDR2 is SVGIG (reference sequence). The CDR3 is CALGGLNTEAFF. The DNA of the CDR3 is TGTGCCCTAGGGGGTCTGAACACTGAAGCTTTCTTT.

This clone was counted many times. V is TRBV2 and J is TRBJ1-2; D may be TRBD1 (6 bases). The CDR3 length is 12 residues. Deletions cut 7 bases from V and 4 bases from J, with 10 bases between. The germline gives CDR1 SNHLY, CDR2 FYNNEI. CDR3 amino acids: CASTQGSYGYTF. The CDR3, as DNA: TGTGCCAGCACTCAGGGGTCCTATGGCTACACCTTC.

Many counts were recorded for this clone. CDR3 sequence (DNA): TGTGCCAGCAGCCCCGGGAGGCTCAACACCATATATTTT. Translated: CASSPGRLNTIYF. The chain carries TRBV27 and TRBJ1-3; D remains ambiguous. CDR1 and CDR2 from the germline V gene are MNHEY and SMNVEV (reference sequence). The CDR3 length is 13 residues. Trimming pared 6 bases from V and 7 bases from J, leaving 13 bases between.

This clone was counted ten times or more. The chain uses TRBV30 and TRBJ1-1; D is undetermined. This CDR3 contains 16 residues. CDR1 is GTSNPN, CDR2 SVGIG, per germline (reference sequence). Trimming cost V 1 base and J 0 bases, with 15 bases left between them. The CDR3: CAWSALGLELNTEAFF. The CDR3 bases are TGTGCCTGGAGTGCACTAGGGTTGGAGCTGAACACTGAAGCTTTCTTT. The whole variable domain, filled in from reference TRBV30 and TRBJ1-1, reads SQTIHQWPATLVQPVGSPLSLECTVEGTSNPNLYWYRQAAGRGLQLLFYSVGIGQISSEVPQNLSASRPQDRQFILSSKKLLLSDSGFYLCAWSALGLELNTEAFFGQGTRLTVV.

This clone was detected many times. This chain joins TRBV4-1 and TRBJ2-7; 8 bases are shared with TRBD2. The V gene end was trimmed by 0 bases and the J gene end by 2 bases; junction bases not matched to a gene: 3. The CDR3 has 15 residues. CDR1 and CDR2 from the germline V gene are MGHRA and YSYEKL. The CDR3 here is CASSQENGRAYEQYF. The CDR3, as DNA: TGCGCCAGCAGCCAAGAAAACGGGAGGGCCTACGAGCAGTACTTC.

This clone was seen many times. The chain recombines TRBV9 with TRBJ2-1; 8 positions match TRBD2. Germline lookup yields CDR1 SGDLS and CDR2 YYNGEE. The CDR3 extends over 17 amino acids. V lost 3 bases and J lost 3; bases outside the gene matches: 11. CDR3 residues: CASSAGGGAGVYNEQFF. The CDR3 region has the DNA TGTGCCAGCAGCGCGGGGGGGGGAGCTGGGGTCTACAATGAGCAGTTCTTC.

This clone occurred many times. The chain employs TRBV18 and TRBJ2-3; 7 nucleotides match TRBD2. With V trimmed by 3 bases and J by 4 bases, 10 bases remained unmatched. CDR3 length: 16 amino acids. From germline, CDR1 is KGHSH and CDR2 LQKENI. This CDR3 is CASSPPRGGPADTQYF. CDR3 in DNA: TGTGCCAGCTCACCCCCCCGGGGAGGGCCTGCAGATACGCAGTATTTT.

The table lists this clone with many counts. The chain combines TRBV21-1 with TRBJ2-2; the table's D call TRBD2 went unverified against the DNA. TRBV21-1 is a recognized pseudogene. The CDR3 is 15 amino acids. The CDR3 loop reads CARGLAGVTTGELFF. CDR3 nucleotides: TGTGCCAGAGGACTAGCGGGAGTCACCACCGGGGAGCTGTTTTTT.

This clone was found many times. The chain carries TRBV4-1 and TRBJ2-5; 12 nucleotides agree with TRBD1. Germline V gene data show CDR1 as MGHRA and CDR2 as YSYEKL. This CDR3 contains 17 residues. Losses at the gene ends were 1 base for V and 5 bases for J; bases not matched to a gene: 8. CDR3 residues: CASSQGTGTGGWETQYF. The CDR3 region has the DNA TGCGCCAGCAGCCAAGGAACAGGGACAGGGGGCTGGGAGACCCAGTACTTC.

At least ten counts were recorded for this clone. The rearrangement links TRBV10-1 to TRBJ2-1; 8 nucleotides align to TRBD1. The germline V gene has CDR1 WNHNN and CDR2 SYGVQD (reference sequence). V lost 2 bases, J lost 9 bases, and 9 bases stayed unmatched. This CDR3 comprises 15 residues. Written as DNA, the CDR3 is TGCGCCAGCAGTGAGGGGCGGACAGGGCTGTCTGAGCAGTTCTTC. It translates to CASSEGRTGLSEQFF.

The table lists this clone with many counts. The gene calls are TRBV27 and TRBJ2-3; 11 bases agree with TRBD1. Germline assignment: CDR1 MNHEY and CDR2 SMNVEV (reference sequence). The CDR3 has 16 amino acids. The V segment lost 6 bases and the J segment 5 bases; nucleotides outside the gene matches: 10. Written as DNA, the CDR3 is TGTGCCAGCAGAACTCCGGGGACAGGGGGGAGAGATACGCAGTATTTT. Encoded protein: CASRTPGTGGRDTQYF.

This clone was detected only a few times. The rearrangement uses TRBV29-1 and TRBJ2-5, with D unresolved. This CDR3 spans 11 amino acids. Germline V gene sequence: CDR1 SQVTM, CDR2 ANQGSEA. V lost 0 bases and J 4 bases, leaving 3 bases between the germline ends. The CDR3 bases are TGCAGCGTTGAAGATCTAGAGACCCAGTACTTC. This gives the protein CSVEDLETQYF.